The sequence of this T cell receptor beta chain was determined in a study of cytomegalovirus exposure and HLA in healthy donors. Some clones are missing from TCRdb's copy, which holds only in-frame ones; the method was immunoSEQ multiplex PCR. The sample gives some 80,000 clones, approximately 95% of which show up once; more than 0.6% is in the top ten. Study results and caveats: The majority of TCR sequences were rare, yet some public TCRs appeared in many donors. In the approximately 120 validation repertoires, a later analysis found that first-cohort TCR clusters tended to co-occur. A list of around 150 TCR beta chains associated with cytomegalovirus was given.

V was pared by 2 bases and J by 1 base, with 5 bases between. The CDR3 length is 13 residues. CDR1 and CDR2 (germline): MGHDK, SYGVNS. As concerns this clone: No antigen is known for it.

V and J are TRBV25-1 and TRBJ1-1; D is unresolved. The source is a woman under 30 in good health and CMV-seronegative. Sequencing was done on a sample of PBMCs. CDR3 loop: CASSEHSNTEAFF. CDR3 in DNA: TGTGCCAGCAGTGAACACTCGAACACTGAAGCTTTCTTT.